This T cell receptor beta chain was found in a study of T cell responses to AZD1222 COVID-19 vaccine. Findings of the study overall: Targeting of unmutated variant regions was reportedly seen in nearly half of spike-specific TCRs. Mostly white British, mostly female donors; authors suggested clonal diversity may be underestimated. Spike-wide vaccine-associated CD4 TCRs dominated at 160-218 and 743-854.

The CDR3 extends over 14 amino acids. From germline, CDR1 is LGHDT and CDR2 YNNKEL (reference sequence). J lost 4 bases, V lost 5 bases, and 5 bases had no gene match. A word on this clone: Its specificity is not known.

The table came from immunoSEQ multiplex PCR; TCRdb's copy has only in-frame clones and leaves some out. The repertoire includes about 84,000 clones, 70% to 90% of them detected once, and around an eighth sits in the top ten. The V gene is TRBV3-1 (or the pseudogene TRBV3-2), the J gene TRBJ2-4; 7 positions agree with TRBD1. Material: peripheral blood, obtained 28 days after the second AZD1222 dose. The source of this sequence is an adult who received the AZD1222 COVID-19 vaccine. The CDR3 protein is CASSTRDRKNIQYF. The CDR3 DNA sequence: TGTGCCAGCAGCACCCGGGACAGAAAAAACATTCAGTACTTC.